Included here is one TCR beta chain sequence, with context. The data derive from a study of cytomegalovirus exposure and HLA in healthy donors. Looking at the study overall: Earlier results showed some 120 million unique TCR beta sequences derived from approximately 170 million T cells.

Per the germline V gene, CDR1 is SGHRS and CDR2 is YFSETQ. The CDR3 is 16 residues long. V dropped 4 bases and J dropped 2 bases, with 15 bases sitting between them. It was with 60 Vbeta and 13 Jbeta primers that the PCR ran. The table came from immunoSEQ multiplex PCR; TCRdb's copy has only in-frame clones and leaves some out. The sample has around 150,000 clones, around three quarters seen once. The rearrangement uses TRBV5-1 and TRBJ1-4, with a possible D match to TRBD1 (6 bases). The sample consisted of PBMCs. The sequence was collected from a man aged 35-49 years in good health and CMV-seropositive. Written as DNA, the CDR3 is TGCGCCAGCAGCCCTAGGGTCAGGGGTACTAATGAAAAACTGTTTTTT. Translating it yields CASSPRVRGTNEKLFF.